A selection of T cell receptor beta chains follows, all from one sample in a study of blood T cells in healthy people across ages. TCRdb re-analysed the 5' RACE reads in MiXCR, keeping a single row per CDR3 protein. The data contain fewer than 900,000 distinct CDR3 sequences, roughly two fifths of them singletons. The sequencing sample was made of blood. The receptors here all came from a woman in her sixties in good health. The CDR3 runs from the conserved cysteine through the conserved F or W. Each record gives: clone size, J gene, D gene, V gene, CDR3 protein, CDR3 DNA. D genes are given only for firm matches. A clone size is listed for some rows: how often the clone was seen (once, few, many), or a class if it is expanded.

>few|TRBJ2-1|TRBD2|TRBV7-3
CASSFSGGAFNEQFF
TGTGCCAGCAGCTTCAGCGGGGGGGCCTTCAATGAGCAGTTCTTC
>many|TRBJ2-5|TRBD2|TRBV6-5
CASSYSIAGDQETQYF
TGTGCCAGCAGTTACTCGATAGCGGGGGATCAAGAGACCCAGTACTTC
>NA|TRBJ2-5|NA|TRBV15
CATSRARGPQETQYF
TGTGCCACCAGCAGAGCGCGGGGTCCCCAAGAGACCCAGTACTTC
>few|TRBJ1-5|TRBD1|TRBV3-1
CASSPGQGAVQPQHF
TGTGCCAGTAGCCCGGGACAGGGGGCGGTTCAGCCCCAGCATTTT
>few|TRBJ2-7|TRBD2|TRBV27
CASSPKAGSAYEQYF
TGTGCCAGCAGTCCAAAAGCGGGGAGTGCCTACGAGCAGTACTTC
>NA|TRBJ2-1|NA|TRBV6-5
CASRMDYYNEQFF
TGTGCCAGCAGGATGGACTACTACAATGAGCAGTTCTTC
>NA|TRBJ2-7|NA|TRBV5-6
CASSRGRADEQYF
TGTGCCAGCAGCAGAGGACGAGCCGACGAGCAGTACTTC
>few|TRBJ2-7|NA|TRBV7-9
CASSNQGYEQYF
TGTGCCAGCAGTAATCAGGGCTACGAGCAGTACTTC
>NA|TRBJ2-5|NA|TRBV6-6
CASSYSRQETQYF
TGTGCCAGCAGTTACAGCCGGCAAGAGACCCAGTACTTC
>many|TRBJ2-7|NA|TRBV4-2
CASSQADRVYEQYF
TGTGCCAGCAGCCAAGCGGACAGAGTCTACGAGCAGTACTTC
>few|TRBJ2-5|NA|TRBV2
CASRDAGVRETQYF
TGTGCCAGCAGGGACGCTGGGGTACGTGAGACCCAGTACTTC
>NA|TRBJ1-2|TRBD1|TRBV4-1
CASQQRGQQGNYGYTF
TGCGCCAGCCAACAAAGGGGGCAGCAGGGAAACTATGGCTACACCTTC
>NA|TRBJ1-5|NA|TRBV20-1
CSAGSPRWPQHF
TGCAGTGCTGGATCCCCTCGTTGGCCCCAGCATTTT
>NA|TRBJ1-2|NA|TRBV5-1
CASSADRTPYGYTF
TGCGCCAGCAGCGCCGACAGGACCCCCTATGGCTACACCTTC
>many|TRBJ1-2|TRBD1|TRBV2
CGTVGTANNYGYTF
TGTGGGACAGTCGGGACAGCTAACAACTATGGCTACACCTTC
>many|TRBJ2-7|NA|TRBV27
CASSLRGASYEQYF
TGTGCCAGCAGTTTAAGGGGGGCCTCCTACGAGCAGTACTTC
>NA|TRBJ1-2|NA|TRBV9
CASSVAFRDHGYTF
TGTGCCAGCAGCGTAGCTTTTAGGGACCATGGCTACACCTTC
>NA|TRBJ2-7|TRBD2|TRBV3-1
CASSSSGDYYEQYF
TGTGCCAGCAGCAGCTCCGGGGACTACTACGAGCAGTACTTC
>NA|TRBJ1-2|NA|TRBV7-9
CASSRGTLGYGYTF
TGTGCCAGCAGCCGGGGGACCCTGGGCTATGGCTACACCTTC
>few|TRBJ1-1|NA|TRBV2
CASSEALSVSGGYTEAFF
TGTGCCAGCAGTGAAGCGCTTTCGGTTTCTGGTGGGTACACTGAAGCTTTCTTT
>NA|TRBJ1-1|NA|TRBV7-2
CASSLQEGTEAFF
TGTGCCAGCAGCTTGCAGGAAGGCACTGAAGCTTTCTTT
>NA|TRBJ2-3|NA|TRBV29-1
CSVETMARDTQYF
TGCAGCGTTGAGACAATGGCAAGAGATACGCAGTATTTT
>many|TRBJ2-7|NA|TRBV25-1
CASSEHLSYYEQYF
TGTGCCAGCAGTGAGCATCTGTCCTACTACGAGCAGTACTTC
>NA|TRBJ2-7|NA|TRBV7-2
CASSQAGSSRNEQYF
TGTGCCAGCAGCCAGGCGGGGTCGTCTAGGAACGAGCAGTACTTC
>NA|TRBJ2-7|NA|TRBV6-1
CASSETESSYNEQYF
TGTGCCAGCAGTGAAACGGAAAGCTCCTACAATGAGCAGTACTTC
>NA|TRBJ2-7|NA|TRBV18
CASSHAGQNYEQYF
TGTGCCAGCTCACACGCTGGACAGAACTACGAGCAGTACTTC
>NA|TRBJ1-5|NA|TRBV6-2/TRBV6-3
CASTIGPYSNQPQHF
TGTGCCAGCACCATCGGGCCATATAGCAATCAGCCCCAGCATTTT
>NA|TRBJ2-5|TRBD2|TRBV11-2
CASSLDLTDGGSQYF
TGTGCCAGCAGCTTAGATTTAACAGACGGGGGGTCCCAGTACTTC
>NA|TRBJ1-5|NA|TRBV28
CASSKRGIQPQHF
TGTGCCAGCAGCAAACGGGGAATTCAGCCCCAGCATTTT
>NA|TRBJ2-1|NA|TRBV5-1
CASSLTRNSYNEQFF
TGCGCCAGCAGCTTGACCCGGAACTCCTACAATGAGCAGTTCTTC
>NA|TRBJ1-2|NA|TRBV5-4
CASSLEGRDPYGYTF
TGTGCCAGCAGCTTGGAGGGTCGAGACCCCTATGGCTACACCTTC
>NA|TRBJ1-2|NA|TRBV27
CASSLSGRNTYGYTF
TGTGCCAGCAGTTTATCGGGAAGGAATACCTATGGCTACACCTTC
>NA|TRBJ1-2|NA|TRBV12-3/TRBV12-4
CASSRGRTDYGYTF
TGTGCCAGCAGTCGGGGACGGACCGACTATGGCTACACCTTC
>NA|TRBJ2-5|NA|TRBV20-1
CSAPTSSGTSVGETQYF
TGCAGTGCTCCCACCTCTAGTGGTACGAGCGTTGGAGAGACCCAGTACTTC
>NA|TRBJ2-3|NA|TRBV6-4
CASSVSVWDTQYF
TGTGCCAGCAGTGTGTCCGTTTGGGATACGCAGTATTTT
>NA|TRBJ1-4|NA|TRBV15
CATSRDLGGTSRGEKLFF
TGTGCCACCAGCAGAGATCTTGGGGGTACTTCACGTGGTGAAAAACTGTTTTTT
>few|TRBJ1-2|TRBD1|TRBV10-3
CAISDQGQGGGGYTF
TGTGCCATCAGTGACCAGGGACAGGGTGGAGGTGGCTACACCTTC
>many|TRBJ1-4|NA|TRBV25-1
CASSEVTGFNEKLFF
TGTGCCAGCAGTGAAGTCACAGGGTTTAATGAAAAACTGTTTTTT
>once|TRBJ2-6|NA|TRBV4-1
CASSQDQGDSGANVLTF
TGCGCCAGCAGCCAAGATCAGGGAGATTCTGGGGCCAACGTCCTGACTTTC
>NA|TRBJ2-6|NA|TRBV3-1
CASSTRGSSGANVLTF
TGTGCCAGCAGCACAAGGGGAAGCTCTGGGGCCAACGTCCTGACTTTC
>many|TRBJ2-7|NA|TRBV28
CASSQPSRGRGEQYF
TGTGCCAGCAGCCAACCATCGAGGGGGCGGGGGGAGCAGTACTTC
>once|TRBJ1-1|NA|TRBV6-2/TRBV6-3
CAGSYTEWQEYEAFF
TGTGCCGGCAGTTACACCGAGTGGCAGGAATATGAAGCTTTCTTT
>few|TRBJ2-7|TRBD2|TRBV6-6
CASTHGLAGGYEQYF
TGTGCCAGCACCCACGGGCTAGCGGGGGGCTACGAGCAGTACTTC
>few|TRBJ2-1|NA|TRBV21-1
CASSNFLLAGATPSSYNEQFF
TGTGCCAGCAGCAATTTCCTACTAGCGGGAGCCACCCCAAGCTCCTACAATGAGCAGTTCTTC
>NA|TRBJ1-1|NA|TRBV5-5
CASSQDRSRPEAFF
TGCGCCAGCAGCCAAGATCGAAGCAGACCTGAAGCTTTCTTT
>few|TRBJ1-5|NA|TRBV25-1
CASLPNQPQHF
TGTGCCAGCCTACCAAATCAGCCCCAGCATTTT
>NA|TRBJ2-3|NA|TRBV11-2
CASIWGYTDTQYF
TGTGCCAGCATCTGGGGGTACACAGATACGCAGTATTTT
>NA|TRBJ1-2|NA|TRBV29-1
CSVQSGGHGYTF
TGCAGCGTACAGTCGGGGGGCCATGGCTACACCTTC